This TCR beta chain was documented in a study of blood T cell repertoires in COVID-19 (TCRdb year 2020). Concerning the study at large: Samples covering the acute and convalescent phases of COVID-19 were provided by collaborators in the United States, Italy and Spain. The material from the prospective study consisted of cDNA or gDNA derived from T cells, B-cell-depleted T cells, or PBMCs. Deeply sampled blood TCRbeta repertoires from subjects exposed to, actively infected with, or recovered from COVID-19 were included in the dataset. The repertoires were released in a freely available public database intended as a resource for research on the immune response to SARS-CoV-2. The samples were drawn from two sources: the first 160 participants of the ongoing ImmuneRACE study, and 950 to 1,500 subjects contributed by 6 global collaborators. Sample metadata almost always included a de-identified subject ID, COVID-19 status, age in years and sex. Where available, HLA class I and class II types were taken from metadata supplied by the sample provider and were not determined by assay-based typing. What the authors observed across the whole study: The quantity of clinical and demographic metadata differed by source and by participant and was supplied without curation.

The immunoSEQ Assay, a bias-controlled multiplex PCR, was used to amplify TCRbeta CDR3 regions from genomic DNA. Per the authors' processing: The number of nucleated cells in each sample was estimated by amplification of reference gene primers within the assay. To quantify the absolute abundance of each unique TCRbeta CDR3 rearrangement, sequence reads were collapsed and filtered. For each sample, productive Simpson clonality was calculated by taking the square root of Simpson's diversity index across productive rearrangements. The clones in this table, taken by TCRdb from immuneACCESS, are in-frame only. Not every clone is retained; where verified, under half of the shortfall comes from an unresolved V gene, and the cause of the rest is unknown. The V and J calls and the clone size are those of that table, but D and trimming were determined from the DNA. This sample lists a few hundred thousand clones; 80% to 90% were detected once. Roughly 1% of the sample goes to the ten largest clones.

Comments on this clone: Its cognate antigen has yet to be identified. Base quality data are lacking; no much larger clone is found one base away.

Enrolling through a virtual design, the prospective study's participants ranged in age from roughly 18 to 95 years and lived across 24 United States geographic areas. In the prospective study, cohorts were assigned on the basis of participant-reported clinical history obtained from a screening survey and a study questionnaire. ImmuneRACE Cohort 3 recovered participants were defined by two consecutive negative NP/OP PCR tests, healthcare professional clearance, or symptom resolution. In the prospective study, whole blood, serum and a nasopharyngeal or oropharyngeal swab were collected from each participant by mobile phlebotomists. Over a roughly 2-month period, participants in the prospective study had the option of providing additional blood draws and questionnaires. Prospective study blood samples were shipped either frozen or at room temperature before DNA extraction. This TCR was recovered from a man aged 18 to 29 who had recovered from COVID-19. Sample: PBMCs or T cells enriched from blood (not recorded which).

The sequenced DNA: TGTGCCAGCAGCTTAGCCTACGGGGTTCAAGAGACCCAGTACTTC. Its protein product is CASSLAYGVQETQYF. The V gene is TRBV7-9 and the J gene is TRBJ2-5, with TRBD2 as a weak D call on 5 bases. Trimming removed 0 bases from V and 2 bases from J, leaving 10 bases between the germline ends. CDR3 length: 15 amino acids, cysteine to phenylalanine. CDR3 DNA is the only sequence kept; it has 45 bases, read in frame from the first base. CDR1 and CDR2, looked up from the germline V gene (reference sequence), are SEHNR and FQNEAQ.